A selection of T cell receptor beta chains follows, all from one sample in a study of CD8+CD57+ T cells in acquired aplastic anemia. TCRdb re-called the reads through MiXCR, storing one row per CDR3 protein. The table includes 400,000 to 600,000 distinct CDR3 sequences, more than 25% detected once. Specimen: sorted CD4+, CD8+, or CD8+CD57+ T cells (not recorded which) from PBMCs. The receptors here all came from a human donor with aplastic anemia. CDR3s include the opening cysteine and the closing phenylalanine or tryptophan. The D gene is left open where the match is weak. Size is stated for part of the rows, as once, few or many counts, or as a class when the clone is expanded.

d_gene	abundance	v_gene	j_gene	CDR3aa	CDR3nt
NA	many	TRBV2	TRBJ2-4	CASSEEGRENIQYF	TGTGCCAGCAGTGAAGAAGGAAGGGAAAACATTCAGTACTTC
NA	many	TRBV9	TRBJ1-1	CASSEDSTNTEAFF	TGTGCCAGCAGCGAAGACAGTACCAACACTGAAGCTTTCTTT
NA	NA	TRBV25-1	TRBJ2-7	CASRDLAVTYEQYF	TGTGCCAGCAGAGATCTGGCGGTGACCTACGAGCAGTACTTC
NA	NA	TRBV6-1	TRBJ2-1	CASRGSDPAYEQFF	TGTGCCAGCAGGGGGTCGGACCCCGCCTACGAGCAGTTCTTC
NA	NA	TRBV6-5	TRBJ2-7	CASSSADKYEQYF	TGTGCCAGCAGTTCTGCCGATAAGTACGAGCAGTACTTC
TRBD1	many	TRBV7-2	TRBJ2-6	CASSLHGTGITNVLTF	TGTGCCAGCAGCTTACACGGGACAGGGATTACCAACGTCCTGACTTTC
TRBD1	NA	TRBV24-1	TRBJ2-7	CATSYTGTGSGEQYF	TGTGCCACCAGTTATACCGGGACAGGGAGCGGCGAGCAGTACTTC
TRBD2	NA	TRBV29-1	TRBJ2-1	CSVEREGRGAFF	TGCAGCGTTGAACGTGAGGGGCGGGGGGCGTTCTTC
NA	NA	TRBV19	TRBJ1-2	CASSSPGFNYGYTF	TGTGCCAGTAGTAGCCCGGGTTTTAACTATGGCTACACCTTC
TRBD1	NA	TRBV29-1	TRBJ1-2	CSVDETGQAFYGYTF	TGCAGCGTGGACGAAACGGGACAGGCGTTCTATGGCTACACCTTC
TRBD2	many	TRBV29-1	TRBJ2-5	CSSRRTSGAVETQYF	TGCAGCTCGCGGCGGACTAGCGGGGCGGTGGAGACCCAGTACTTC
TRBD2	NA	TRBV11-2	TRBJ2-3	CASSSRTSGGLSTDTQYF	TGTGCCAGCAGCTCCCGGACTAGCGGGGGCCTAAGCACAGATACGCAGTATTTT
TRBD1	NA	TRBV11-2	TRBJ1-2	CASSSTGGRGGYTF	TGTGCCAGCAGCTCCACAGGGGGCAGAGGTGGCTACACCTTC
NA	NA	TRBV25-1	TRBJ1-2	CASRETGPNYGYTF	TGTGCCAGCAGAGAAACAGGGCCGAACTATGGCTACACCTTC
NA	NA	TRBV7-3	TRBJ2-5	CASSLPEGFWARETQYF	TGTGCCAGCAGCTTACCCGAGGGATTTTGGGCACGAGAGACCCAGTACTTC
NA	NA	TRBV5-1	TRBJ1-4	CASSLSGGEKLFF	TGCGCCAGCAGCTTGTCCGGGGGCGAAAAACTGTTTTTT
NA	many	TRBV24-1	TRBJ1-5	CATSDSRVSSNQPQHF	TGTGCCACCAGTGATTCCAGGGTTTCTAGCAATCAGCCCCAGCATTTT
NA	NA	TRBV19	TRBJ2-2	CASARTDTGELSF	TGTGCCAGTGCCCGGACAGACACCGGGGAGCTGTCTTTT
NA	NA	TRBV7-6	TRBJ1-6	CASSRTHRVGVPNSYNSPLHF	TGTGCCAGCAGCCGAACCCACAGGGTAGGGGTTCCAAACTCCTATAATTCACCCCTCCACTTT
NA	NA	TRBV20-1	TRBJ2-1	CSARNLVEADEQFF	TGCAGTGCTAGAAACTTGGTGGAGGCGGACGAGCAGTTCTTC
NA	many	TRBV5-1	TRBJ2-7	CASSLYGVGVGEQYF	TGCGCCAGCAGCTTATATGGGGTGGGGGTTGGCGAGCAGTACTTC
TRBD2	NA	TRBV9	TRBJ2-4	CASSVDSGRAKNIQYF	TGTGCCAGCAGCGTAGATAGCGGGAGGGCCAAAAACATTCAGTACTTC
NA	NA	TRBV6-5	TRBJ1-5	CASSYSGWADGPQHF	TGTGCCAGCAGTTACTCCGGGTGGGCGGACGGGCCCCAGCATTTT
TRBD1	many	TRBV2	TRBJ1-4	CASSEGGQGAGKLFF	TGTGCCAGCAGTGAGGGGGGACAGGGGGCCGGAAAACTGTTTTTT
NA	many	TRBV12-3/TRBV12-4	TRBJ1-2	CASSLPGRTYGYTF	TGTGCCAGCAGTTTGCCGGGACGGACCTATGGCTACACCTTC
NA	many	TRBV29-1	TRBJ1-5	CSVRTDSNQPQHF	TGCAGCGTGAGGACGGATAGCAATCAGCCCCAGCATTTT
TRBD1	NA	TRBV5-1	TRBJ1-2	CASSAGQGATYGYTF	TGCGCCAGCAGCGCCGGACAGGGGGCGACCTATGGCTACACCTTC
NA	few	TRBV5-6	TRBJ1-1	CASSLGIGGSFF	TGTGCCAGCAGCTTGGGTATCGGGGGGTCCTTCTTT
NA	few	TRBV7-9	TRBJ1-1	CASSPPQEGEAFF	TGTGCCAGCAGCCCCCCCCAGGAGGGTGAAGCTTTCTTT